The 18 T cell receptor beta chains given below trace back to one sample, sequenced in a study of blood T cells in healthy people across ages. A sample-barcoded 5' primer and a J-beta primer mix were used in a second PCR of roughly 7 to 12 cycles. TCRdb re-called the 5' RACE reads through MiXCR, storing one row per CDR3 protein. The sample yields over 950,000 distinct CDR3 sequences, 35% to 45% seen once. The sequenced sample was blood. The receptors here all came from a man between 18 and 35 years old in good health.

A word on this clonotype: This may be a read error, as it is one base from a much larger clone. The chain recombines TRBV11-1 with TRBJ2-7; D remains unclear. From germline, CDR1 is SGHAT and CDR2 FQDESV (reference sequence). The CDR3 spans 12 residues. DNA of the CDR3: TGTGCCGGCAGCTCAGCACCCTACGAGCAGTACTTC. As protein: CAGSSAPYEQYF.

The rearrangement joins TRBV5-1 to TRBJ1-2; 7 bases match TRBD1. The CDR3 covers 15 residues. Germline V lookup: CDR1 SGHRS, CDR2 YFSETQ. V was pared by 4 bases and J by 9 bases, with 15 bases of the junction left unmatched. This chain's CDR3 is CASSHGIQGERSYTF. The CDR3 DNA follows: TGCGCCAGCAGCCACGGAATCCAGGGGGAGAGGAGCTACACCTTC. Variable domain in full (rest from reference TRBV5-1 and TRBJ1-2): KAGVTQTPRYLIKTRGQQVTLSCSPISGHRSVSWYQQTPGQGLQFLFEYFSETQRNKGNFPGRFSGRQFSNSRSEMNVSTLELGDSALYLCASSHGIQGERSYTFGSGTRLTVV.

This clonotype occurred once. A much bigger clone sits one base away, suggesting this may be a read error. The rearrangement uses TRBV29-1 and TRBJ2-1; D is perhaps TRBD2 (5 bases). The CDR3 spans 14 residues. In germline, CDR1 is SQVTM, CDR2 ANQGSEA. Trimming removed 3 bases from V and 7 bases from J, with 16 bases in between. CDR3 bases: TGCAGCGTTGACGGGGTGCAGGTCCGGAATGAGCAGTTCTTC. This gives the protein CSVDGVQVRNEQFF.

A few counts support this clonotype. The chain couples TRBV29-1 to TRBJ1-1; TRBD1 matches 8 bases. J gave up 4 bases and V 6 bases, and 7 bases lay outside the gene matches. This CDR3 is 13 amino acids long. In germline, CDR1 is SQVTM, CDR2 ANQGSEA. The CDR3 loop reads CSVGWTGSTEAFF. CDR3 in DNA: TGCAGCGTCGGTTGGACAGGGTCCACTGAAGCTTTCTTT.

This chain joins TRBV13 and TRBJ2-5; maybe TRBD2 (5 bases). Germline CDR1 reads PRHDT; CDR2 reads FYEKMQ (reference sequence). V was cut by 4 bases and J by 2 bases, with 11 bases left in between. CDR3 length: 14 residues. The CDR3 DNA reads TGTGCCAGCAGCTCGACGGACTTTCAAGAGACCCAGTACTTC. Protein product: CASSSTDFQETQYF.

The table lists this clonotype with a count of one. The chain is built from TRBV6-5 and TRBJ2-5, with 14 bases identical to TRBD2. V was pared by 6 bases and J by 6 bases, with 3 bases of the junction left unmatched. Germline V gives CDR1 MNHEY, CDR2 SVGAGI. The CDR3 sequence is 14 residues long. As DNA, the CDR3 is TGTGCCAGCAGGACTAGCGGGGGGGCACAGACCCAGTACTTC. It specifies CASRTSGGAQTQYF.

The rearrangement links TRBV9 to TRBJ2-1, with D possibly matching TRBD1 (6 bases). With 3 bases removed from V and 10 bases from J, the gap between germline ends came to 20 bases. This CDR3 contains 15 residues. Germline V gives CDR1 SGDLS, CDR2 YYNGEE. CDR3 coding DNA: TGTGCCAGCAGCGAGAGGACAGAAACCGCCTACGAGCAGTTCTTC. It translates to CASSERTETAYEQFF.

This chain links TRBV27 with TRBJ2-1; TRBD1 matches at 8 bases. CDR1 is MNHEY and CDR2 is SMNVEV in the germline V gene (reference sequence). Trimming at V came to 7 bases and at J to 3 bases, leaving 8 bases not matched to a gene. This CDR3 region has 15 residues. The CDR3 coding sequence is TGTGCCAGCACTAAATGGGGGACAGGCTACAATGAGCAGTTCTTC. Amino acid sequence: CASTKWGTGYNEQFF.

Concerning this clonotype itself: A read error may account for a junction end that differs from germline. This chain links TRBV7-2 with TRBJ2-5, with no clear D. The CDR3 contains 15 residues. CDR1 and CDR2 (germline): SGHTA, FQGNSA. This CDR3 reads CASSLDPRAPETRYF. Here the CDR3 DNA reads TGTGCCAGCAGCTTAGACCCCCGAGCTCCAGAGACCCGGTACTTC. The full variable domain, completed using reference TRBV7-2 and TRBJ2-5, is GAGVSQSPSNKVTEKGKDVELRCDPISGHTALYWYRQSLGQGLEFLIYFQGNSAPDKSGLPSDRFSAERTGGSVSTLTIQRTQQEDSAVYLCASSLDPRAPETRYFGPGTRLLVL.

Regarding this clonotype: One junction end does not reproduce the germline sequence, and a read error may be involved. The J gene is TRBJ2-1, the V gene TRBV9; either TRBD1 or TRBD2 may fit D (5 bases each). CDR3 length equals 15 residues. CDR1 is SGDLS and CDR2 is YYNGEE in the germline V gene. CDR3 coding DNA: TGTACCAGCAGCGTAGCTTCCGGGACGCCTAATGAGCAGTTCTTC. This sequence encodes CTSSVASGTPNEQFF.

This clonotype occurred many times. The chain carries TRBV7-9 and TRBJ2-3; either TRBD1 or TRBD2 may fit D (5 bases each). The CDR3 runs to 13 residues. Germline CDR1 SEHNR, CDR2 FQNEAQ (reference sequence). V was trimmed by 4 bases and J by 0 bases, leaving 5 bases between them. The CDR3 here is CASSWDSTDTQYF. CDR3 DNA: TGTGCCAGCAGCTGGGACAGCACAGATACGCAGTATTTT.

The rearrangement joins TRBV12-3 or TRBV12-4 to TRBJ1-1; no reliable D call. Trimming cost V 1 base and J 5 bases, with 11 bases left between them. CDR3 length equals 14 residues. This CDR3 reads CASSLEGPGTEAFF. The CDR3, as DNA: TGTGCCAGCAGTTTAGAAGGGCCCGGGACTGAAGCTTTCTTT.

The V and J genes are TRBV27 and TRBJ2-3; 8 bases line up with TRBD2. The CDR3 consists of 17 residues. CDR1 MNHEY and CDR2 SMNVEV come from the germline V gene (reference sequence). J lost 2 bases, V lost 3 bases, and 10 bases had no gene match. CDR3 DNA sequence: TGTGCCAGCAGTTTGGTGCCGCCGGGACTAGTCACAGATACGCAGTATTTT. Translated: CASSLVPPGLVTDTQYF.

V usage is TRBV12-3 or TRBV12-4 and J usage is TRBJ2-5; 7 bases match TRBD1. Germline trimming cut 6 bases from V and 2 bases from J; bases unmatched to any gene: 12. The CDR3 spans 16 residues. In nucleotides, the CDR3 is TGTGCCAGCAGCTTATTGAGTTGGGGACAGCAAGAGACCCAGTACTTC. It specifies CASSLLSWGQQETQYF.

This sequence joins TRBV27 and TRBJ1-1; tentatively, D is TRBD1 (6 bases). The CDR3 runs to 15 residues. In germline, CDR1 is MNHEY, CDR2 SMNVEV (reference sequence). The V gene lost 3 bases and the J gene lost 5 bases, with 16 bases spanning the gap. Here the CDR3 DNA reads TGTGCCAGCAGTTTCCTGGGACAAAGAGGTACTGAAGCTTTCTTT. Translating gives CASSFLGQRGTEAFF.

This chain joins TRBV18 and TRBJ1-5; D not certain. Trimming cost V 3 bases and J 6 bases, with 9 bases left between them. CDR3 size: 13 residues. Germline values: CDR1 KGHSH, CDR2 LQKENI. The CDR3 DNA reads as TGTGCCAGCTCACCGGGTCGAACTCAGCCCCAGCATTTT. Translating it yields CASSPGRTQPQHF.

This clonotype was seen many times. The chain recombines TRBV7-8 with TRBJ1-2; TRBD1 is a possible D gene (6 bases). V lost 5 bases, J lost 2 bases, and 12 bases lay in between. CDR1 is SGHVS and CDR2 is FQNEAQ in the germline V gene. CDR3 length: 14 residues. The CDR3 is CASSRTGQNYGYTF. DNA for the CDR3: TGTGCCAGCAGCCGCACCGGACAGAACTATGGCTACACCTTC.

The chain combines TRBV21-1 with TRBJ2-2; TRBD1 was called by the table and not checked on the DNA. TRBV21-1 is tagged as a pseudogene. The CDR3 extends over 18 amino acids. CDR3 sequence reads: CASSKAPDKRSWTGELFF. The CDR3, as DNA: TGTGCCAGCAGCAAAGCTCCCGACAAAAGAAGTTGGACCGGGGAGCTGTTTTTT.